The source of this T cell receptor beta chain is a study of CD8 T cells in ankylosing spondylitis. General study results and limits: Blood of patients with ankylosing spondylitis appeared to be characterized by a TCR beta motif of seven or eight highly homologous variants. Matched ankylosing spondylitis synovial fluid reportedly contained a significantly enriched population of disease-linked clones.

TCRdb processed the 5' RACE reads anew with MiXCR; each CDR3 protein has one entry. The profile shows tens of thousands of distinct CDR3 sequences, around 25% of them singletons. Concerning this clonotype itself: Its matching antigen is unknown.

V was cut by 5 bases and J by 3 bases, with 11 bases left in between. CDR3 length: 15 amino acids. This TCR derives from a male donor with ankylosing spondylitis or in good health (not recorded which). Sequenced material: blood, either unsorted or a sorted T cell fraction (not recorded which). V is TRBV12-3 or TRBV12-4 and J is TRBJ2-6; no clear D gene. The CDR3 spells CASSLGLVGANVLTF. CDR3 bases: TGTGCCAGCAGTCTGGGGTTGGTTGGGGCCAACGTCCTGACTTTC.